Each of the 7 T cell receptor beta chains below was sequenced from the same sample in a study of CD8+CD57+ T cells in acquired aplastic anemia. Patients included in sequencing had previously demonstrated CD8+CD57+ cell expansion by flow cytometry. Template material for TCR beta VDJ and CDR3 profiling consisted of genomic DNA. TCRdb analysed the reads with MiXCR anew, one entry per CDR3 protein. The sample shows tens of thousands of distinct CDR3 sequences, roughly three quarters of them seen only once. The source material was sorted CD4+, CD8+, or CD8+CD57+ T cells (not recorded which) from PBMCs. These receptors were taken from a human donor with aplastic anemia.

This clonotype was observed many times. CDR3 residues: CASSLEDENEKLFF. The DNA for the CDR3 is TGTGCCAGCAGCTTAGAGGATGAAAATGAAAAACTGTTTTTT. The V gene is TRBV7-9, the J gene TRBJ1-4; D not resolved. The CDR3 is 14 residues long. Germline V CDR1 and CDR2: SEHNR, FQNEAQ (reference sequence). V lost 1 base, J lost 5 bases, and 8 bases lay in between. The entire variable domain, with the rest obtained from reference TRBV7-9 and TRBJ1-4, is as follows: DTGVSQNPRHKITKRGQNVTFRCDPISEHNRLYWYRQTLGQGPEFLTYFQNEAQLEKSRLLSDRFSAERPKGSFSTLEIQRTEQGDSAMYLCASSLEDENEKLFFGSGTQLSVL.

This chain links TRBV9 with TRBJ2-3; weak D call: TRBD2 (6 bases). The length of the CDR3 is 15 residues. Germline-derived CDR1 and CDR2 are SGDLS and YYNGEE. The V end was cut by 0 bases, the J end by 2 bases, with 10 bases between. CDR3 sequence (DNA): TGTGCCAGCAGCGTAGCAGGCGGGACCACAGATACGCAGTATTTT. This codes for CASSVAGGTTDTQYF.

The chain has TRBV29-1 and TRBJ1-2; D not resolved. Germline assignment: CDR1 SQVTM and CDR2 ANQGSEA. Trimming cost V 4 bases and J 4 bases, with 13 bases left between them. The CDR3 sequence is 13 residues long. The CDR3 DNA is TGCAGCGTTGGTATCGTTGACCTCTATGGCTACACCTTC. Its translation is CSVGIVDLYGYTF.

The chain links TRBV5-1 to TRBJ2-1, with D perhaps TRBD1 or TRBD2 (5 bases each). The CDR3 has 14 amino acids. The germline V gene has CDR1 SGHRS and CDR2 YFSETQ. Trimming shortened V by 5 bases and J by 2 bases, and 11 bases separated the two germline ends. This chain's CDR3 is CASSGDQAYNEQFF. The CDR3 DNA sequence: TGCGCCAGCAGTGGGGACCAAGCCTACAATGAGCAGTTCTTC.

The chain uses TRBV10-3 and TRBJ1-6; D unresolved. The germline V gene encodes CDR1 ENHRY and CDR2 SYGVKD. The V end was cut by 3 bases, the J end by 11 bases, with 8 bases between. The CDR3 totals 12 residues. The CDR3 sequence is CAISDRSAPLHF. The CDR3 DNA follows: TGTGCCATCAGTGACCGGTCCGCACCCCTCCACTTT.

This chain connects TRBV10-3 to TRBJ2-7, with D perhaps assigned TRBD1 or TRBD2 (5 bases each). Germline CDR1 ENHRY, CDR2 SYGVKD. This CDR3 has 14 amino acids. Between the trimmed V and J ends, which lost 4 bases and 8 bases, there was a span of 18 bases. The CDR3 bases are TGTGCCATCAGTGTAAGAGGGGCGGAGGTCAAGCAGTACTTC. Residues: CAISVRGAEVKQYF.

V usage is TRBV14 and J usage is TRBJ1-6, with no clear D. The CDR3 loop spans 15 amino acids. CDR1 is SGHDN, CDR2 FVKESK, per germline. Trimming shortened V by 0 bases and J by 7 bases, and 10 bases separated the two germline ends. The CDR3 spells CASSQDSGANSPLHF. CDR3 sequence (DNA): TGTGCCAGCAGCCAAGATTCAGGTGCAAATTCACCCCTCCACTTT.